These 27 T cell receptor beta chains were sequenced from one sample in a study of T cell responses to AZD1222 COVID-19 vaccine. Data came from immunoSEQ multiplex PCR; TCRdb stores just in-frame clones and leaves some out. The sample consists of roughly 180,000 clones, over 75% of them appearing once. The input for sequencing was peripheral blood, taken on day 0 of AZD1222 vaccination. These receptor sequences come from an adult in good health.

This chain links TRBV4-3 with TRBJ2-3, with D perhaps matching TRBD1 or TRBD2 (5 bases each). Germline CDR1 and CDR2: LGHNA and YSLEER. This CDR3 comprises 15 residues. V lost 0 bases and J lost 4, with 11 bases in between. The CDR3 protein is CASSQDARGPDTQYF. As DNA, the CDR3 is TGCGCCAGCAGCCAAGATGCGAGGGGACCAGATACGCAGTATTTT.

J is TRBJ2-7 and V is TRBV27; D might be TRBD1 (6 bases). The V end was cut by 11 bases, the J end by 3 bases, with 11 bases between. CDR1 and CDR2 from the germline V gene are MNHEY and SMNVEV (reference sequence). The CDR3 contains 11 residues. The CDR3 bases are TGTGCCGTATCCAGGGGCTACGAGCAGTACTTC. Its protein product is CAVSRGYEQYF.

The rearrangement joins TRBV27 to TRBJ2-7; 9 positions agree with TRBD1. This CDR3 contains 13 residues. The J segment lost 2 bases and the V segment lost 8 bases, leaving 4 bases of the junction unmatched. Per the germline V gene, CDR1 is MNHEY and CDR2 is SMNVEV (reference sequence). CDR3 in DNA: TGTGCCAGCGGGAGACAGGGGGCCTACGAGCAGTACTTC. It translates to CASGRQGAYEQYF.

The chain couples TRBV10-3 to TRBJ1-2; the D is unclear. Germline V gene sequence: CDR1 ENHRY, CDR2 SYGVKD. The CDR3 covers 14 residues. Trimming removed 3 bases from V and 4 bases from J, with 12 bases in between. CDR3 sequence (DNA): TGTGCCATCAGTGACCGGGCAGGAACCTATGGCTACACCTTC. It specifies CAISDRAGTYGYTF.

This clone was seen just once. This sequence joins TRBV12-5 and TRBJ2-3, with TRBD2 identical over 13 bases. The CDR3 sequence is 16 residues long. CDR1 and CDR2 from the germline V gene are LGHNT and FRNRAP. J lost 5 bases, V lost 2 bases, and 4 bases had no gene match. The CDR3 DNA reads TGTGCTAGTGGTTTGACTAGCGGGGGGGTTGAAGATACGCAGTATTTT. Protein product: CASGLTSGGVEDTQYF.

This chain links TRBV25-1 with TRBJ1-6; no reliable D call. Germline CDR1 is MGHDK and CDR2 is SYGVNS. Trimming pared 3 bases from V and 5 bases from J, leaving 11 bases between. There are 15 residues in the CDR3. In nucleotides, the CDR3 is TGTGCCAGCAGTGACGACATTTTTCATAATTCACCCCTCCACTTT. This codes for CASSDDIFHNSPLHF.

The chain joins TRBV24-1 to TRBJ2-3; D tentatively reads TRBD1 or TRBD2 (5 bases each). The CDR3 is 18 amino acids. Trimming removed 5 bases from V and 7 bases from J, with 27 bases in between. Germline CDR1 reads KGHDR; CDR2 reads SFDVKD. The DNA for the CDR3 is TGTGCCACCAGTGCCACAAGAGGCGGCCAATTCGAGGGGTATACGCAGTATTTT. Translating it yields CATSATRGGQFEGYTQYF.

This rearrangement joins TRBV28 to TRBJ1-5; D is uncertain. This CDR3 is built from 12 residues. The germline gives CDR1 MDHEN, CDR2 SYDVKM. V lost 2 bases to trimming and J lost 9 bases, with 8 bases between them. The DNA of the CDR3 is TGTGCCAGCAGTTTAAACGTATGGCCCCAGCATTTT. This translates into CASSLNVWPQHF.

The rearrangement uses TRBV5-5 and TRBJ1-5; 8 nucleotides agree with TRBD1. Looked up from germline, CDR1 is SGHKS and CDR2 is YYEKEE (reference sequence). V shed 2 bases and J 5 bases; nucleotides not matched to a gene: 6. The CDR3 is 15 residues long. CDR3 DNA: TGTGCCAGCAGCTTTATCAGGGGGCACGATCAGCCCCAGCATTTT. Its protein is CASSFIRGHDQPQHF.

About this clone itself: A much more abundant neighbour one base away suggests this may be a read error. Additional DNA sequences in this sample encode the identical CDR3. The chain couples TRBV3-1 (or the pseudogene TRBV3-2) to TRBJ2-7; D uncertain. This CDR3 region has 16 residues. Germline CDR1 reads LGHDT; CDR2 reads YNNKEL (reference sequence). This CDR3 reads CASSQESWLRTYEQYF. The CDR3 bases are TGTGCCAGCAGCCAAGAGTCTTGGCTCCGCACCTACGAACAGTACTTC.

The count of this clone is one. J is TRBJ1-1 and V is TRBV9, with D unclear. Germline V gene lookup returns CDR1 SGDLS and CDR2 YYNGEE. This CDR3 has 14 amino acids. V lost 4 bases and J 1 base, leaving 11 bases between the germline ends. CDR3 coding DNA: TGTGCCAGCAGCCCCCGTTACGGGAACACTGAAGCTTTCTTT. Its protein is CASSPRYGNTEAFF.

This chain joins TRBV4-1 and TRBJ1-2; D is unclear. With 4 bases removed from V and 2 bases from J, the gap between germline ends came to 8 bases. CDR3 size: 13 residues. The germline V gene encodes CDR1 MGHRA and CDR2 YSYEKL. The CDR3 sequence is CASSPRMNYGYTF. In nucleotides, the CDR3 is TGCGCCAGCAGCCCCAGGATGAACTATGGCTACACCTTC.

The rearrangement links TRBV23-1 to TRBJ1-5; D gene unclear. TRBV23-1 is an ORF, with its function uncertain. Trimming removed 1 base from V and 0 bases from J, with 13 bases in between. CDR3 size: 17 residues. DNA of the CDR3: TGCGCCAGCAGTCAATTCCCCAGGCAACTTAGCAATCAGCCCCAGCATTTT. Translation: CASSQFPRQLSNQPQHF.

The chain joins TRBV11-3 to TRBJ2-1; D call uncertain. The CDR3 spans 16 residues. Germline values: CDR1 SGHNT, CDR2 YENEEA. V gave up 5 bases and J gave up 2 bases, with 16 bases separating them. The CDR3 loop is CASSQDGYGPYNEQFF. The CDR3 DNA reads TGTGCCAGCAGCCAAGATGGGTACGGGCCCTACAATGAGCAGTTCTTC.

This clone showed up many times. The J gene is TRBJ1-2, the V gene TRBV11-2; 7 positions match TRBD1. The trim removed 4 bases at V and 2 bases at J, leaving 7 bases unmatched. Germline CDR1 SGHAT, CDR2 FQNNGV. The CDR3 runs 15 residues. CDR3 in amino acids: CASSSLQGWNYGYTF. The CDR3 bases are TGTGCCAGCAGCTCCTTACAGGGGTGGAACTATGGCTACACCTTC.

CDR3: CATSVDNNEQFF. CDR3 DNA sequence: TGTGCCACCAGCGTCGACAACAATGAGCAGTTCTTC. The rearrangement links TRBV15 to TRBJ2-1; no definite D call. The CDR3 is 12 residues long. Germline CDR1 and CDR2: LNHNV and YYDKDF (reference sequence). V was clipped by 5 bases and J by 5 bases, with 7 bases between them. Full variable domain (remainder filled in from reference TRBV15 and TRBJ2-1): DAMVIQNPRYQVTQFGKPVTLSCSQTLNHNVMYWYQQKSSQAPKLLFHYYDKDFNNEADTPDNFQSRRPNTSFCFLDIRSPGLGDTAMYLCATSVDNNEQFFGPGTRLTVL.

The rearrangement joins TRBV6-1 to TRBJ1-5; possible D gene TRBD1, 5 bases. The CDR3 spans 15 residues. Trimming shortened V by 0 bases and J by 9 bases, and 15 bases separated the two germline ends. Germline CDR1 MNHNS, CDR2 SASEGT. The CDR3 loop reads CASSEARYEGWPQHF. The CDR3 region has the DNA TGTGCCAGCAGTGAAGCGAGGTATGAGGGGTGGCCCCAGCATTTT.

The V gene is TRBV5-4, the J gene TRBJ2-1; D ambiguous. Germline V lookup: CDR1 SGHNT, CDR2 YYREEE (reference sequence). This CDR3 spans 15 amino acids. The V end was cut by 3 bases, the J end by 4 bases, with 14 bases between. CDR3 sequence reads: CASSSSGRSYNEQFF. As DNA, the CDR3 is TGTGCCAGCAGCTCCTCGGGCAGGTCTTACAATGAGCAGTTCTTC.

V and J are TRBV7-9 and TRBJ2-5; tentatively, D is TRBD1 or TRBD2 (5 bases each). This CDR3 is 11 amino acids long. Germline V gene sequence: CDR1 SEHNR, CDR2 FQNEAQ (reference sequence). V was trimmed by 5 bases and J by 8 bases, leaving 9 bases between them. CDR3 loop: CASSPGSTQYF. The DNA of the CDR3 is TGTGCCAGCAGCCCAGGGAGCACCCAGTACTTC.

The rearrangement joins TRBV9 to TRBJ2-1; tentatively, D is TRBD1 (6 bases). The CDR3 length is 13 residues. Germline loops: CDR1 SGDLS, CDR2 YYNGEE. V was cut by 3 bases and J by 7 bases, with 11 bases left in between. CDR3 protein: CASSATGKNEQFF. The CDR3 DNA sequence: TGTGCCAGCAGCGCGACAGGTAAAAATGAGCAGTTCTTC. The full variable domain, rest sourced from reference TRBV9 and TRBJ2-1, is DSGVTQTPKHLITATGQRVTLRCSPRSGDLSVYWYQQSLDQGLQFLIQYYNGEERAKGNILERFSAQQFPDLHSELNLSSLELGDSALYFCASSATGKNEQFFGPGTRLTVL.

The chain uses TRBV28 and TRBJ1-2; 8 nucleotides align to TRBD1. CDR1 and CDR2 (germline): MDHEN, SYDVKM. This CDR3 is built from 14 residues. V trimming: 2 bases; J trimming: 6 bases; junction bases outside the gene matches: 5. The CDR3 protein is CASSLTQGAHGYTF. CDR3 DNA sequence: TGTGCCAGCAGTTTAACTCAGGGGGCGCATGGCTACACCTTC.

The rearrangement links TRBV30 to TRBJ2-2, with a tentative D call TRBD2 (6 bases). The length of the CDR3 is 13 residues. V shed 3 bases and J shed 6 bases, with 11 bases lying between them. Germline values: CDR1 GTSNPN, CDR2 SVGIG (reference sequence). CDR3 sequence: CAWRELAAGELFF. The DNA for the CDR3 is TGTGCCTGGAGGGAACTAGCAGCCGGGGAGCTGTTTTTT.

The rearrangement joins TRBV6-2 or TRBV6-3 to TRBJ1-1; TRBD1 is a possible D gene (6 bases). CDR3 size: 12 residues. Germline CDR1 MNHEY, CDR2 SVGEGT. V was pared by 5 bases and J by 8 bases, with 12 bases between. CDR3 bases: TGTGCCAGCAGTAATAACCAGGGGGAAGCTTTCTTT. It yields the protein CASSNNQGEAFF.

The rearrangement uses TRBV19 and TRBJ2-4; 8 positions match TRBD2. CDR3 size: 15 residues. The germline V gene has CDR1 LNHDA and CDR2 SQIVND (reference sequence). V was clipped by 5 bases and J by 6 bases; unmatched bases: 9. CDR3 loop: CASSAAGGAGNIQYF. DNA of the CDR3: TGTGCCAGTAGTGCTGCCGGGGGGGCAGGAAACATTCAGTACTTC.

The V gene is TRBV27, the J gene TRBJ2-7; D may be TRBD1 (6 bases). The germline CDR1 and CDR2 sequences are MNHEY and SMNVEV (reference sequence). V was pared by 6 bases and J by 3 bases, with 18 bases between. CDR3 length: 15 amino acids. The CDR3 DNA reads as TGTGCCAGCAGCCCGGACAGTTCTGTGGGCTACGAGCAGTACTTC. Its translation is CASSPDSSVGYEQYF.

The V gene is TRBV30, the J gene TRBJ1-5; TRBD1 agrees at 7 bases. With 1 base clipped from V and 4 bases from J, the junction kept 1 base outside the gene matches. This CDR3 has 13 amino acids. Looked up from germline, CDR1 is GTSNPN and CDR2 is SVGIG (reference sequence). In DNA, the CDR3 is TGTGCCTGGAGTGGGGACAGAAATCAGCCCCAGCATTTT. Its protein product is CAWSGDRNQPQHF.

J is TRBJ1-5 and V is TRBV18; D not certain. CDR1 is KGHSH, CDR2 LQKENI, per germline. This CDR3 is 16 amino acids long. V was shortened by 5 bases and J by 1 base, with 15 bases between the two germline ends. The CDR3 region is CASSASQARSNQPQHF. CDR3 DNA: TGTGCCAGCTCAGCATCGCAGGCGCGGAGCAATCAGCCCCAGCATTTT.